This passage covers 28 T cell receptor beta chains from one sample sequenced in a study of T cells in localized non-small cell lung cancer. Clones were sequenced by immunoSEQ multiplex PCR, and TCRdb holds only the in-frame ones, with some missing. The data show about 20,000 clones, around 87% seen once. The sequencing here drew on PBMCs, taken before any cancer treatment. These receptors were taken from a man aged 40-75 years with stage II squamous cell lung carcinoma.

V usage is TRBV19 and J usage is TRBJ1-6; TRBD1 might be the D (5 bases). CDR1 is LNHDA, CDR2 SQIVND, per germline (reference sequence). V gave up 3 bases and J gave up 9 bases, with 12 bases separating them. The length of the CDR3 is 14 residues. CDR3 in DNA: TGTGCCAGTAGTATGACCCAGGGCAGTTCACCCCTCCACTTT. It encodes CASSMTQGSSPLHF.

The CDR3 region is CASSLDRGAHNTGELFF. In DNA, the CDR3 is TGTGCCAGCAGCTTAGATCGGGGAGCCCACAACACCGGGGAGCTGTTTTTT. The rearrangement uses TRBV11-2 and TRBJ2-2; tentative D call: TRBD2 (5 bases). CDR3 length: 17 residues. Per germline, CDR1 SGHAT and CDR2 FQNNGV. Trimming pared 0 bases from V and 2 bases from J, leaving 13 bases between. The whole variable domain, remainder taken from reference TRBV11-2 and TRBJ2-2, is EAGVAQSPRYKIIEKRQSVAFWCNPISGHATLYWYQQILGQGPKLLIQFQNNGVVDDSQLPKDRFSAERLKGVDSTLKIQPAKLEDSAVYLCASSLDRGAHNTGELFFGEGSRLTVL.

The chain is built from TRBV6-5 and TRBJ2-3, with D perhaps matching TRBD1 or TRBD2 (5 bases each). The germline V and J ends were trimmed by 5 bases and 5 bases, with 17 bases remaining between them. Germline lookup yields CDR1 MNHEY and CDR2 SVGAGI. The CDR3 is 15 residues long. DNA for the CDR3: TGTGCCAGCAGTCCCCCCGGGGCGCGAGTAGATACGCAGTATTTT. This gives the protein CASSPPGARVDTQYF.

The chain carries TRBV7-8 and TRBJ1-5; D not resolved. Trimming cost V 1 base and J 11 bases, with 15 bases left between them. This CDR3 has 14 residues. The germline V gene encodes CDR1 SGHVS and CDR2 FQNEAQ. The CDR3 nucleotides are TGTGCCAGCAGCTTAGAAGGAGCAGTGAAGGCCCAGCATTTT. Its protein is CASSLEGAVKAQHF.

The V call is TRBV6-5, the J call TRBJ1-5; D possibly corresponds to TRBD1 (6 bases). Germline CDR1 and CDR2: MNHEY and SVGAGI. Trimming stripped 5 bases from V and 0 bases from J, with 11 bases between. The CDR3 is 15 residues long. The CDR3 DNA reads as TGTGCCAGCAGTGTTAACAGGGATAGCAATCAGCCCCAGCATTTT. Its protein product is CASSVNRDSNQPQHF.

In DNA form, the CDR3 reads TGTGCCAGCAGTCTGACAGGGGCCCAACTTGGCTACACCTTC. Translation gives CASSLTGAQLGYTF. The chain is built from TRBV28 and TRBJ1-2; 8 bases match TRBD1. J lost 7 bases, V lost 5 bases, and 9 bases had no gene match. Germline values: CDR1 MDHEN, CDR2 SYDVKM. This CDR3 contains 14 residues.

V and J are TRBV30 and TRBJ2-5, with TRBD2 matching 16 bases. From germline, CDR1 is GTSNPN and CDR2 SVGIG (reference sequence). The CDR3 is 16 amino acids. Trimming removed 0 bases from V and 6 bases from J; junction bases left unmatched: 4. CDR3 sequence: CAWSVGLAGGLQTQYF. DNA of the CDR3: TGTGCCTGGAGTGTGGGACTAGCGGGGGGGCTACAGACCCAGTACTTC.

Here the CDR3 DNA reads TGTGCCAGCAGTGATACTGGGGGCAATGAGCAGTTCTTC. It specifies CASSDTGGNEQFF. The rearrangement joins TRBV28 to TRBJ2-1; either TRBD1 or TRBD2 may supply D (5 bases each). The length of the CDR3 is 13 residues. The V end lost 5 bases, the J end lost 6 bases, and 11 bases lay between the germline ends. From germline, CDR1 is MDHEN and CDR2 SYDVKM.

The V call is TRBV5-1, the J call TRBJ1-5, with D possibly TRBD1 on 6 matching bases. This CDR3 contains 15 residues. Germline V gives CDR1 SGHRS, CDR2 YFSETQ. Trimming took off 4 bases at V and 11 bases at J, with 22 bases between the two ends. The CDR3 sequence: CASSEVTGPLEAQHF. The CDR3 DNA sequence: TGCGCCAGCAGCGAAGTGACAGGCCCCTTGGAAGCCCAGCATTTT.

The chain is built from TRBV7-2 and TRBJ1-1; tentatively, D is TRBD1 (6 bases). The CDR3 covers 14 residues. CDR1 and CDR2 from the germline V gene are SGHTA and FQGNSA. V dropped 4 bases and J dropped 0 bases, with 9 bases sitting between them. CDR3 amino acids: CASSSRGLNTEAFF. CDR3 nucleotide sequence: TGTGCCAGCAGCTCCAGGGGCTTGAACACTGAAGCTTTCTTT.

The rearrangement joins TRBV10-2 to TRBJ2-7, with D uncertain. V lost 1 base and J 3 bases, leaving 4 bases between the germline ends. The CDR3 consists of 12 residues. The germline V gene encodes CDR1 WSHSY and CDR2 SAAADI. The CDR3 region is CASSEWDYEQYF. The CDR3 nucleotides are TGCGCCAGCAGTGAGTGGGACTACGAGCAGTACTTC.

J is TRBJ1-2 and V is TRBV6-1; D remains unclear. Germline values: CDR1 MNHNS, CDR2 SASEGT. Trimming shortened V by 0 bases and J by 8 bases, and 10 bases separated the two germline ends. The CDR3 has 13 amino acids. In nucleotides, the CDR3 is TGTGCCAGCAGTGAAGCGGGAGGGAGAGGCTACACCTTC. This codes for CASSEAGGRGYTF.

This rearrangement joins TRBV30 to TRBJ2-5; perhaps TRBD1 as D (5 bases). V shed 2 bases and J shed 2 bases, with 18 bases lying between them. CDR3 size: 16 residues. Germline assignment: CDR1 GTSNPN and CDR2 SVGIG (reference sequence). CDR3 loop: CAWSKGALERQETQYF. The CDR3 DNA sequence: TGTGCCTGGAGTAAAGGGGCTCTCGAAAGACAAGAGACCCAGTACTTC.

The chain's CDR3 is CASSLSIARTDTQYF. As DNA, the CDR3 is TGTGCCAGCAGCTTGAGTATTGCAAGGACAGATACGCAGTATTTT. The rearrangement joins TRBV5-4 to TRBJ2-3, with unresolved D. Deletions cut 1 base from V and 3 bases from J, with 12 bases between. The CDR3 totals 15 residues. Germline V lookup: CDR1 SGHNT, CDR2 YYREEE (reference sequence).

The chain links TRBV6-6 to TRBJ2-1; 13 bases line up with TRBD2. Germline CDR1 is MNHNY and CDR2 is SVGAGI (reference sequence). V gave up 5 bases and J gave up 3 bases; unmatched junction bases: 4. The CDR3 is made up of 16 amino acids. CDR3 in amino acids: CASSRTSGSLYNEQFF. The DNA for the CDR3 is TGTGCCAGCAGTCGGACTAGCGGGAGTCTCTACAATGAGCAGTTCTTC.

The CDR3 sequence is CASSLILTPSGSRFF. In DNA, the CDR3 is TGTGCCAGCAGCTTAATACTTACGCCGAGCGGGAGTAGGTTCTTC. This sequence joins TRBV7-2 and TRBJ2-1; 8 positions agree with TRBD2. The CDR3 is made up of 15 amino acids. After removal of 2 bases from V and 15 bases from J, the junction contained 15 bases not matched to a gene. Per the germline V gene, CDR1 is SGHTA and CDR2 is FQGNSA.

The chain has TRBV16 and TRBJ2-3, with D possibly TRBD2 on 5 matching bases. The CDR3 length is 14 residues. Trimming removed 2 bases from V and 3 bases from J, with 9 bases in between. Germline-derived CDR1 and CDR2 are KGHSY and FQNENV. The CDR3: CASSQSPGTDTQYF. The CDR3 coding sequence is TGTGCCAGCAGCCAAAGCCCGGGGACAGATACGCAGTATTTT.

The CDR3 loop reads CASSPTRGAREVDGELFF. As DNA, the CDR3 is TGTGCCAGCAGCCCCACCAGAGGGGCCAGGGAGGTGGACGGGGAGCTGTTTTTT. The chain recombines TRBV7-6 with TRBJ2-2, with D perhaps TRBD2 (6 bases). Trimming cost V 5 bases and J 7 bases, with 26 bases left between them. The length of the CDR3 is 18 residues. The V gene's germline CDR1 is SGHVS and CDR2 FNYEAQ.

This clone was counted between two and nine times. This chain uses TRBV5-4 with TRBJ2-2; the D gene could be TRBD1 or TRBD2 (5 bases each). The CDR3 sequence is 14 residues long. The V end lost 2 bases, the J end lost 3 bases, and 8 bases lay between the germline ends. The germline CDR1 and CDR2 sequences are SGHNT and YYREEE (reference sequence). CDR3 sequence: CASSFRGDTGELFF. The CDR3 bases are TGTGCCAGCAGCTTCCGAGGGGACACCGGGGAGCTGTTTTTT.

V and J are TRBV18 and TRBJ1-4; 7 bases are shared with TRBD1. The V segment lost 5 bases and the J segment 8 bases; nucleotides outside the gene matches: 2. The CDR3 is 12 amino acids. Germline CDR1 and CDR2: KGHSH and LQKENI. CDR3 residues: CASSSDREKLFF. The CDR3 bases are TGTGCCAGCTCATCGGACAGGGAAAAACTGTTTTTT.

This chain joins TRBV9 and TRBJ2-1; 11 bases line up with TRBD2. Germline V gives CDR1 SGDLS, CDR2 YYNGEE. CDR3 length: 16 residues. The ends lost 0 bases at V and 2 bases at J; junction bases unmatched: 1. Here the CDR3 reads CASSVGSGGAYNEQFF. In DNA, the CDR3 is TGTGCCAGCAGCGTAGGTAGCGGGGGGGCCTACAATGAGCAGTTCTTC.

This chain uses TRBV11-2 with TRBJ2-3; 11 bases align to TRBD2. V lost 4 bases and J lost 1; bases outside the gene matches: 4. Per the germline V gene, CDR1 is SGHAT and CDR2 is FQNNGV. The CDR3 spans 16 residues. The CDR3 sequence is CASSSLAGGGTDTQYF. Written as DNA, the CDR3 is TGTGCCAGCAGCTCATTAGCGGGGGGGGGCACAGATACGCAGTATTTT.

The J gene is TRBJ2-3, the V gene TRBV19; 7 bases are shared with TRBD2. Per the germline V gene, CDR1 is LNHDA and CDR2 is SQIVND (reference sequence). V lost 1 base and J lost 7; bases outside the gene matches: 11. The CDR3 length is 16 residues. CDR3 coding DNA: TGTGCCAGTAGTATAGCAGCGGGGCAAATAGTGAATACGCAGTATTTT. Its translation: CASSIAAGQIVNTQYF. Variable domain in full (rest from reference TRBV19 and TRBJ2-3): DGGITQSPKYLFRKEGQNVTLSCEQNLNHDAMYWYRQDPGQGLRLIYYSQIVNDFQKGDIAEGYSVSREKKESFPLTVTSAQKNPTAFYLCASSIAAGQIVNTQYFGPGTRLTVL.

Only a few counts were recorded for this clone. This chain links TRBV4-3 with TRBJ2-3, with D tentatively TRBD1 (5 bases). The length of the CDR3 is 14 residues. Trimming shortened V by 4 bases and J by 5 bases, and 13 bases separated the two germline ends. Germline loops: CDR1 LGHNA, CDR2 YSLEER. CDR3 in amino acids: CASSPRGLGDTQYF. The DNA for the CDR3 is TGCGCCAGCAGCCCAAGGGGATTGGGAGATACGCAGTATTTT.

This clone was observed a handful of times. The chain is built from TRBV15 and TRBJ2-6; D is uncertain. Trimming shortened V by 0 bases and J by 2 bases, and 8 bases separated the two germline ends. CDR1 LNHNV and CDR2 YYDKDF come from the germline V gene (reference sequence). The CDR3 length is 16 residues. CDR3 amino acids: CATSRETAAGANVLTF. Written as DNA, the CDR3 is TGTGCCACCAGCAGAGAAACCGCTGCTGGGGCCAACGTCCTGACTTTC.

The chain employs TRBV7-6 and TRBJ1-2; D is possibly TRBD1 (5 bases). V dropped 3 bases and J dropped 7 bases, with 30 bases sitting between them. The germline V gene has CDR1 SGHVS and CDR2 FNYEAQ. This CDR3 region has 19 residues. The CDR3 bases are TGTGCCAGCAGCTTTAGTACAGCAATTGGAAGGGACCCCGAGGGTGGCTACACCTTC. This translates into CASSFSTAIGRDPEGGYTF.

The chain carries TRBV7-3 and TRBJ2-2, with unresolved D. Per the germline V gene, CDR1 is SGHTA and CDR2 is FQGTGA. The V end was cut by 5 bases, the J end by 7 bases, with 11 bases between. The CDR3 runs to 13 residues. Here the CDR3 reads CASSPREIGELFF. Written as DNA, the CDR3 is TGTGCCAGCAGCCCCCGAGAAATCGGGGAGCTGTTTTTT.

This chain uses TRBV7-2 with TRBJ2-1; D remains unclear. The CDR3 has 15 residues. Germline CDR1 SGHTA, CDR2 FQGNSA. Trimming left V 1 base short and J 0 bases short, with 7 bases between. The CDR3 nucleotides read TGTGCCAGCAGCTTAGAAGGTAGCTCCTACAATGAGCAGTTCTTC. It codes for CASSLEGSSYNEQFF.